This is a list of T cell receptor beta chains from one sample in a study of blood T cell repertoires in COVID-19. Here immunoSEQ multiplex PCR was the method, and the copy in TCRdb shows in-frame clones only, minus some. The table includes under 250,000 clones, over 70% detected once. The source material was PBMCs or T cells enriched from blood (not recorded which). The receptors here all came from a woman in her 30s who had been exposed to COVID-19. The CDR3 runs from the conserved cysteine through the conserved F or W. Each record gives: V gene, J gene, CDR3 length, clone size, D gene, CDR3 protein, CDR3 DNA. A D gene is named only where the DNA matches it firmly. The size entry is marked missing in some rows and otherwise reads once, few, many or a size class.

TRBV4-1	TRBJ2-3	17	NA	NA	CASRTNRGAGPTDTQYF	TGCGCCAGCAGAACCAATCGGGGGGCGGGACCCACAGATACGCAGTATTTT
TRBV7-2	TRBJ2-1	15	NA	NA	CASSLVRTGNNEQFF	TGTGCCAGCAGCTTAGTGCGGACTGGAAACAATGAGCAGTTCTTC
TRBV18	TRBJ2-1	13	NA	NA	CASSPLYRDEQFF	TGTGCCAGCTCACCCCTTTACAGGGATGAGCAGTTCTTC
TRBV7-2	TRBJ2-7	16	NA	TRBD1	CASSFPRQGTTYEQYF	TGTGCCAGCAGCTTCCCGAGACAGGGGACAACCTACGAGCAGTACTTC
TRBV19	TRBJ2-7	16	NA	TRBD2	CASSIDGTSGIYEQYF	TGTGCCAGTAGTATAGACGGGACTAGCGGGATCTACGAGCAGTACTTC
TRBV5-1	TRBJ2-1	18	NA	TRBD2	CASSLSIGTSGYYNEQFF	TGCGCCAGCAGCTTGAGTATCGGGACTAGCGGGTACTACAATGAGCAGTTCTTC
TRBV7-2	TRBJ2-1	15	NA	TRBD2	CASSPSSGRIHEQFF	TGTGCCAGCAGCCCCTCCAGCGGGAGGATCCATGAGCAGTTCTTC
TRBV10-1	TRBJ1-4	18	NA	NA	CASTLRGDKNVGNEKLFF	TGCGCCAGCACTCTCCGTGGGGACAAAAACGTGGGTAATGAAAAACTGTTTTTT
TRBV30	TRBJ1-2	11	NA	NA	CAWIEGGGYTF	TGTGCCTGGATAGAAGGAGGGGGCTACACCTTC
TRBV5-1	TRBJ2-1	20	NA	TRBD2	CASSLPGLAGGRVSYNEQFF	TGCGCCAGCAGCCTCCCGGGACTAGCGGGAGGAAGGGTGTCCTACAATGAGCAGTTCTTC
TRBV6-2/TRBV6-3	TRBJ2-1	15	NA	TRBD2	CASSYAGLGYNEQFF	TGTGCCAGCAGTTACGCGGGACTAGGGTACAATGAGCAGTTCTTC
TRBV18	TRBJ2-7	12	NA	NA	CASSPRTNEQYF	TGTGCCAGCTCGCCAAGGACTAACGAGCAGTACTTC
TRBV2	TRBJ2-2	13	NA	NA	CASSEVRSGELFF	TGTGCCAGCAGTGAGGTGCGATCCGGGGAGCTGTTTTTT
TRBV2	TRBJ2-2	20	once	TRBD2	CASSEALETSGRFYTGELFF	TGTGCCAGCAGTGAAGCGTTGGAGACTAGCGGGAGATTTTACACCGGGGAGCTGTTTTTT
TRBV4-1	TRBJ2-3	16	NA	TRBD1	CASSQVVGQPTDTQYF	TGCGCCAGCAGCCAAGTCGTGGGACAGCCGACAGATACGCAGTATTTT
TRBV5-1	TRBJ2-7	14	NA	TRBD1	CASQTGTGLYEQYF	TGCGCCAGCCAAACCGGGACAGGGTTGTACGAGCAGTACTTC
TRBV11-2	TRBJ2-6	17	NA	NA	CASSLVGGNAGANVLTF	TGTGCCAGCAGCTTAGTTGGAGGGAACGCTGGGGCCAACGTCCTGACTTTC
TRBV2	TRBJ1-5	15	NA	TRBD1	CASSETGDSNQPQHF	TGTGCCAGCAGTGAGACAGGGGATAGCAATCAGCCCCAGCATTTT
TRBV27	TRBJ2-7	14	NA	TRBD1	CASSSGTVSYEQYF	TGTGCCAGCAGTTCCGGGACAGTCTCCTACGAGCAGTACTTC
TRBV5-1	TRBJ2-7	13	NA	TRBD1	CASSLDRGNEQYF	TGCGCCAGCAGCCTAGACAGGGGGAACGAGCAGTACTTC
TRBV19	TRBJ2-5	18	NA	TRBD2	CASSMSLAGGSVLETQYF	TGTGCCAGTAGTATGTCTCTAGCGGGAGGATCTGTCTTGGAGACCCAGTACTTC
TRBV5-1	TRBJ2-7	14	once	TRBD1	CASSGPGQAREQYF	TGCGCCAGCAGCGGACCGGGACAGGCGCGCGAGCAGTACTTC
TRBV12-3/TRBV12-4	TRBJ1-1	11	NA	NA	CASSLLDEAFF	TGTGCCAGCAGCCTTCTAGATGAAGCTTTCTTT
TRBV18	TRBJ2-1	13	NA	TRBD2	CASSPREGNEQFF	TGTGCCAGCTCACCCCGGGAGGGCAATGAGCAGTTCTTC
TRBV20-1	TRBJ2-1	11	NA	NA	CSARLVYEQFF	TGCAGTGCTAGGCTAGTGTATGAGCAGTTCTTC
TRBV7-2	TRBJ2-7	18	NA	TRBD2	CASSLVVAGGSFSYEQYF	TGTGCCAGCAGCTTAGTGGTAGCGGGAGGCTCCTTCTCCTACGAGCAGTACTTC
TRBV2	TRBJ2-7	15	NA	TRBD1	CASSVPDRALYEQYF	TGTGCCAGCAGTGTACCGGACAGGGCTTTGTACGAGCAGTACTTC
TRBV5-1	TRBJ2-7	14	NA	NA	CASSPDVGAYEQYF	TGCGCCAGCAGCCCGGACGTCGGGGCCTACGAGCAGTACTTC
TRBV15	TRBJ1-2	12	NA	NA	CATSRIGQGYTF	TGTGCCACCAGCAGAATTGGTCAGGGCTACACCTTC
TRBV4-1	TRBJ2-5	17	NA	TRBD2	CASSSLAGRMGQETQYF	TGCGCCAGCAGCTCCTTAGCGGGGCGGATGGGCCAAGAGACCCAGTACTTC
TRBV5-1	TRBJ2-3	15	NA	TRBD2	CASSLLAGNTDTQYF	TGCGCCAGCAGCTTGTTAGCGGGAAACACAGATACGCAGTATTTT
TRBV25-1	TRBJ2-7	12	once	NA	CASINRAKEQYF	TGTGCCAGCATAAACAGGGCGAAAGAGCAGTACTTC
TRBV7-9	TRBJ1-2	16	few	NA	CASSLGFRSGPHGYTF	TGTGCCAGCAGCTTAGGGTTTCGTTCAGGGCCTCATGGCTACACCTTC
TRBV12-3/TRBV12-4	TRBJ1-2	13	NA	TRBD1	CASRLGQEAGYTF	TGTGCCAGCAGGCTGGGACAGGAAGCTGGCTACACCTTC
TRBV11-2	TRBJ2-7	16	once	TRBD2	CASSFLAGGISYEQYF	TGTGCCAGCAGCTTCCTAGCGGGAGGCATCTCCTACGAGCAGTACTTC